This T cell receptor (beta chain) came from a study of shared clonotypes between healthy human individuals. Study-wide background: The donor pool was made up of two women and a few men aged 18 to 49.

From germline, CDR1 is SGHDT and CDR2 YYEEEE. The V end lost 4 bases, the J end lost 4 bases, and 18 bases lay between the germline ends. The CDR3 has 15 residues. Study-wide points: An effect of sequencing depth on clonotype sharing among donors was expected. Larger estimated richness was generally seen in naive subsets than in memory subsets.

CD45RO-negative cells were positively selected for CCR7, leaving out terminally differentiated effector memory CD45RA+ cells. Notes on this clone: Its antigen is unknown.

TCRdb's copy holds only in-frame clones and misses some; the assay was immunoSEQ multiplex PCR. The profile covers hundreds of thousands of clones, with approximately 96% appearing a single time and over 0.095% taken by the ten largest. Sequencing was carried out using naive CD8+ T cells sorted from blood. The TCR comes from a woman in her twenties or thirties in good health. This chain joins TRBV5-6 and TRBJ2-7, with a weak D call TRBD1 (6 bases). CDR3 sequence: CASSPGHPKSYEQYF. Here the CDR3 DNA reads TGTGCCAGCAGCCCGGGACACCCCAAAAGTTACGAGCAGTACTTC.